Following are 7 T cell receptor beta chains from one sample sequenced in a study of response to subunit inactivated influenza vaccine. TCRdb re-analysed the RT-PCR reads in MiXCR, keeping a single row per CDR3 protein. The sample records about 700,000 distinct CDR3 sequences, over 11% being singletons. This sample comprised PBMCs from blood, obtained around 14 days before vaccination. These TCRs come from a man between 45 and 60 years old who received an inactivated influenza vaccine.

The genes are TRBV20-1 and TRBJ2-7, with D perhaps TRBD2 (6 bases). From germline, CDR1 is DFQATT and CDR2 SNEGSKA (reference sequence). The CDR3 extends over 15 amino acids. V lost 0 bases, J lost 7 bases, and 19 bases lay in between. In nucleotides, the CDR3 is TGCAGTGCTAGAGATCACGCGGGGTCGGAGTGGGAGCAGTACTTC. Translated: CSARDHAGSEWEQYF.

The V call is TRBV6-1, the J call TRBJ2-2; tentatively, D is TRBD1 (5 bases). The CDR3 is 17 residues long. The germline CDR1 and CDR2 sequences are MNHNS and SASEGT. Trimming removed 1 base from V and 0 bases from J, with 12 bases in between. CDR3 sequence: CASSEGGHISNTGELFF. The CDR3 region has the DNA TGTGCCAGCAGTGAAGGCGGACACATATCGAACACCGGGGAGCTGTTTTTT.

The V call is TRBV2, the J call TRBJ2-1; D may match TRBD1 or TRBD2 (5 bases each). In germline, CDR1 is SNHLY, CDR2 FYNNEI. CDR3 length equals 12 residues. V lost 10 bases to trimming and J lost 5 bases, with 12 bases between them. The CDR3 nucleotides read TGTGCCACGTGGGACCACCACAATGAGCAGTTCTTC. It codes for CATWDHHNEQFF.

This chain uses TRBV27 with TRBJ2-1; D is perhaps TRBD2 (6 bases). CDR3 size: 12 residues. The ends were cut back, 5 bases at V and 12 bases at J, with 14 bases in the middle. In germline, CDR1 is MNHEY, CDR2 SMNVEV (reference sequence). In DNA, the CDR3 is TGTGCCAGCAGTCCCGGTAGCGGCCGGCAGTTCTTC. Encoded protein: CASSPGSGRQFF.

This clonotype has only a few counts. The chain recombines TRBV6-1 with TRBJ2-2; TRBD2 agrees at 15 bases. CDR3 size: 18 residues. Germline trimming cut 6 bases from V and 4 bases from J; bases unmatched to any gene: 9. Germline-derived CDR1 and CDR2 are MNHNS and SASEGT. CDR3 bases: TGTGCCAGCAGCCGGACTAGCGGGGGGGCCCGGGGCACCGGGGAGCTGTTTTTT. This translates into CASSRTSGGARGTGELFF.

V usage is TRBV2 and J usage is TRBJ2-5, with TRBD2 identical over 12 bases. J lost 1 base, V lost 4 bases, and 4 bases had no gene match. Germline CDR1 and CDR2: SNHLY and FYNNEI. The CDR3 spans 16 residues. The CDR3 sequence: CASSGATSGSQETQYF. The CDR3 DNA is TGTGCCAGCAGTGGCGCGACTAGCGGGAGCCAAGAGACCCAGTACTTC.

This clonotype was observed a handful of times. The chain has TRBV6-2 or TRBV6-3 and TRBJ2-7, with D unresolved. This CDR3 is built from 15 residues. V was pared by 2 bases and J by 7 bases, with 18 bases between. Germline assignment: CDR1 MNHEY and CDR2 SVGEGT. Here the CDR3 reads CASSYPTWGIDEQYF. As DNA, the CDR3 is TGTGCCAGCAGTTACCCGACCTGGGGTATAGATGAGCAGTACTTC.